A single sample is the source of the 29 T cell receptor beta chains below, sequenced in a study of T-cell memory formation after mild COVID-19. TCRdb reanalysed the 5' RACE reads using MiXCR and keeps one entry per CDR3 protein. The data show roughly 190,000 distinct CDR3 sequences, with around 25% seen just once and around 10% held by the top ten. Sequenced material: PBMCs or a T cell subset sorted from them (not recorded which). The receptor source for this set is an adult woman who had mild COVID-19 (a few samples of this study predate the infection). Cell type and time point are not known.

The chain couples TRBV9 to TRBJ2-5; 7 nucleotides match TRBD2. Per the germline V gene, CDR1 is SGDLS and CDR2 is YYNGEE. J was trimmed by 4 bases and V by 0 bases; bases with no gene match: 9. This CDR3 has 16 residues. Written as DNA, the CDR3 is TGTGCCAGCAGCGTAGAGCCTAGCGGCGGGGGAGAGACCCAGTACTTC. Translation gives CASSVEPSGGGETQYF.

Here the CDR3 reads CAISESTRVQRDSPLHF. The CDR3 coding sequence is TGTGCCATCAGTGAGTCGACGAGGGTCCAAAGGGATTCACCCCTCCACTTT. The chain is built from TRBV10-3 and TRBJ1-6; D is ambiguous. This CDR3 region has 17 residues. Trimming pared 0 bases from V and 8 bases from J, leaving 17 bases between. From germline, CDR1 is ENHRY and CDR2 SYGVKD.

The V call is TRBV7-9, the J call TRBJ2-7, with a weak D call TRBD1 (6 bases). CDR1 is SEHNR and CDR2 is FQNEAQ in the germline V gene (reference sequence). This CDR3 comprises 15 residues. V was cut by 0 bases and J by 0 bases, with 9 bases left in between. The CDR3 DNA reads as TGTGCCAGCAGCTTAGCGCCACAGGGCTCCTACGAGCAGTACTTC. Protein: CASSLAPQGSYEQYF.

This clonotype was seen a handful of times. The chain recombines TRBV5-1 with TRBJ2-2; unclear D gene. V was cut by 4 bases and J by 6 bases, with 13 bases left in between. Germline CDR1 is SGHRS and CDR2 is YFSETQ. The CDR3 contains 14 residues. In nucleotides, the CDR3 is TGCGCCAGCAGCGCGAGCCCTGACGCCGGGGAGCTGTTTTTT. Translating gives CASSASPDAGELFF. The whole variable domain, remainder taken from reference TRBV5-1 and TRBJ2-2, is KAGVTQTPRYLIKTRGQQVTLSCSPISGHRSVSWYQQTPGQGLQFLFEYFSETQRNKGNFPGRFSGRQFSNSRSEMNVSTLELGDSALYLCASSASPDAGELFFGEGSRLTVL.

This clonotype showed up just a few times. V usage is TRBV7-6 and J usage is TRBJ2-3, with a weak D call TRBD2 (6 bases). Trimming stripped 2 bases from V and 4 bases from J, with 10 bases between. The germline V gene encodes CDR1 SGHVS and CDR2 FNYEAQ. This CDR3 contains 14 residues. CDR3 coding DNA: TGTGCCAGCAGCTTACGAGGAGGGGCAGATACGCAGTATTTT. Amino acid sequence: CASSLRGGADTQYF.

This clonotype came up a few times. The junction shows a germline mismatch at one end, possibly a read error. The DNA for the CDR3 is TGCAGCGTTAAAGACTCCACCGGGGCCCAGTACTTC. Translating it yields CSVKDSTGAQYF. The V call is TRBV29-1, the J call TRBJ2-5; tentative D call: TRBD2 (5 bases). The germline gives CDR1 SQVTM, CDR2 ANQGSEA. This CDR3 contains 12 residues.

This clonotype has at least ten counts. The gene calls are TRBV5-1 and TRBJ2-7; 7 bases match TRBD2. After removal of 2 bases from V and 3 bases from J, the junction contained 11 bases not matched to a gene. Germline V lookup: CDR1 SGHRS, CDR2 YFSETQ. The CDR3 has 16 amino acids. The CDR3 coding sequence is TGCGCCAGCAGCTTCCATGGGACTACCGTACTCTACGAGCAGTACTTC. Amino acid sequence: CASSFHGTTVLYEQYF.

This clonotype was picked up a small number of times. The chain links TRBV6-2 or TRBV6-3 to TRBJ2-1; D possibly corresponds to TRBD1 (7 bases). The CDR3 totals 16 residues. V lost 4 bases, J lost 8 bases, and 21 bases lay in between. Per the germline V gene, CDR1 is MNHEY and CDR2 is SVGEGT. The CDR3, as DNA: TGTGCCAGCAGTTTTCACGCACAACAGGGGAGGCATGAGCAGTTCTTC. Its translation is CASSFHAQQGRHEQFF.

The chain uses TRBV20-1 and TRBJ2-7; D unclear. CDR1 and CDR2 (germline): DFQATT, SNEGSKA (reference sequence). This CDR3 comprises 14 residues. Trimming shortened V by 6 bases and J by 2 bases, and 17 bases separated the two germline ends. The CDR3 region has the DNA TGCAGTGCCCCAACCACTCCATCCGCCTACGAGCAGTACTTC. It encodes CSAPTTPSAYEQYF.

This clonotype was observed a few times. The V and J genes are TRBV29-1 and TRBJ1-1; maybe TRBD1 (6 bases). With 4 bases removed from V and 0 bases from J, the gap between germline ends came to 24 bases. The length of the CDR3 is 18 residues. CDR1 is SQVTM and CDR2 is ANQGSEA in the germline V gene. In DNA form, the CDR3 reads TGCAGCGTTGGGGTACCCAGGGACACAAGGCGGATGAACACTGAAGCTTTCTTT. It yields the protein CSVGVPRDTRRMNTEAFF.

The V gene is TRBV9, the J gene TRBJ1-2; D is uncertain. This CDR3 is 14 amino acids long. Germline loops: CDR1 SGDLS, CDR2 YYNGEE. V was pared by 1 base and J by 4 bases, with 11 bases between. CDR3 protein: CASSVTPVGYGYTF. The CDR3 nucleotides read TGTGCCAGCAGCGTAACCCCGGTGGGCTATGGCTACACCTTC.

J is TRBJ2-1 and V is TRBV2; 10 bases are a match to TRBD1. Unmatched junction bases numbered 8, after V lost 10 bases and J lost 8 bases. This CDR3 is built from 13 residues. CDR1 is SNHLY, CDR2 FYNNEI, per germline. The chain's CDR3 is CANTGQGFDEQFF. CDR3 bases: TGTGCCAATACGGGACAGGGGTTCGATGAGCAGTTCTTC.

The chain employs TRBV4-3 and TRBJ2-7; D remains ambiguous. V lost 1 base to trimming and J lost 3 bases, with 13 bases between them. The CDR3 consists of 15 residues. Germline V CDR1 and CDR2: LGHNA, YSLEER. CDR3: CASSQVPRSLYEQYF. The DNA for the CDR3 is TGCGCCAGCAGCCAAGTCCCTCGTTCCCTCTACGAGCAGTACTTC.

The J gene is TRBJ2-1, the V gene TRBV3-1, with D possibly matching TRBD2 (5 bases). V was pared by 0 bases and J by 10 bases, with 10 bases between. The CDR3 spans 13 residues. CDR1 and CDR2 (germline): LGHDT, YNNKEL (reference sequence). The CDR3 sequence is CASSQDSGKEQFF. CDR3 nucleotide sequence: TGTGCCAGCAGCCAAGATTCGGGGAAGGAGCAGTTCTTC.

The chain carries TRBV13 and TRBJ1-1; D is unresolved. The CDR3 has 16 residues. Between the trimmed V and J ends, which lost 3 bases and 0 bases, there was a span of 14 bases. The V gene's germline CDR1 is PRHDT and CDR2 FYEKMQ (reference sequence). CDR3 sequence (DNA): TGTGCCAGCAGCTTGGTCCAGGATGGGGTGAACACTGAAGCTTTCTTT. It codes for CASSLVQDGVNTEAFF.

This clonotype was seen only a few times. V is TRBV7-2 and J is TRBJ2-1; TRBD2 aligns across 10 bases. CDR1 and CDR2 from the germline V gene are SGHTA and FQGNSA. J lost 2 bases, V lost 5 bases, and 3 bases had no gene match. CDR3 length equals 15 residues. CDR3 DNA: TGTGCCAGCAGCCGAACTAGCGGGGCCTACAATGAGCAGTTCTTC. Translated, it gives CASSRTSGAYNEQFF.

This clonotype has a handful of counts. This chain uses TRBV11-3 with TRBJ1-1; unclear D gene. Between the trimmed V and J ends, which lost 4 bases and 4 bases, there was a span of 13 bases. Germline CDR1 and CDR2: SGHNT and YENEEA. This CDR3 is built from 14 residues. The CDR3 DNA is TGTGCCAGCAGCTGGCGGGGTCTTGGCACTGAAGCTTTCTTT. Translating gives CASSWRGLGTEAFF. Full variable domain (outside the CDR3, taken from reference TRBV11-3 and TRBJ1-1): EAGVVQSPRYKIIEKKQPVAFWCNPISGHNTLYWYLQNLGQGPELLIRYENEEAVDDSQLPKDRFSAERLKGVDSTLKIQPAELGDSAVYLCASSWRGLGTEAFFGQGTRLTVV.

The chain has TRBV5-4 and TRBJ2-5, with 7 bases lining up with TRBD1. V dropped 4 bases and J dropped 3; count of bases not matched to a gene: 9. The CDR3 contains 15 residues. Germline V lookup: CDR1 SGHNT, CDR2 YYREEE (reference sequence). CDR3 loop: CASSPGTGDEETQYF. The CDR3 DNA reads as TGTGCCAGCAGCCCGGGAACAGGGGATGAAGAGACCCAGTACTTC.

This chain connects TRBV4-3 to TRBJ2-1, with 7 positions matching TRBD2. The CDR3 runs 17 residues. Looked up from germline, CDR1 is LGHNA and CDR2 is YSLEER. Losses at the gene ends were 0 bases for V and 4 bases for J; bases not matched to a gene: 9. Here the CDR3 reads CASSQDGRDLWYNEQFF. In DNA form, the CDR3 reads TGCGCCAGCAGCCAAGATGGGAGGGACCTCTGGTACAATGAGCAGTTCTTC.

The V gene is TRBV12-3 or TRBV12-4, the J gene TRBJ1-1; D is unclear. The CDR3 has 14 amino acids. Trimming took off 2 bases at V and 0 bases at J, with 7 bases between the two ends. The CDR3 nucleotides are TGTGCCAGCAGTTTAAGGGTCATGAACACTGAAGCTTTCTTT. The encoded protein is CASSLRVMNTEAFF.

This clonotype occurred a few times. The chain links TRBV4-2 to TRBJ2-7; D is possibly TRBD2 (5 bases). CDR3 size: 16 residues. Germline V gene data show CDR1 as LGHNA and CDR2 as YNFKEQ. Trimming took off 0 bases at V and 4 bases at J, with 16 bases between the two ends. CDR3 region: CASSQDQRASLYEQYF. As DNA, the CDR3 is TGTGCCAGCAGCCAAGATCAGAGGGCATCGCTATACGAGCAGTACTTC.

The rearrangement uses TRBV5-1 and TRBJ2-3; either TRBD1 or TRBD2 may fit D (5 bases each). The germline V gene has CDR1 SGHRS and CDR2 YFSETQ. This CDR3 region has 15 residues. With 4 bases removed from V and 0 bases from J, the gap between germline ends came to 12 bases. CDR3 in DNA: TGCGCCAGCAGCACAGGACGGGGTAGCACAGATACGCAGTATTTT. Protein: CASSTGRGSTDTQYF.

In DNA form, the CDR3 reads TGCGCCAGCAGCTGGGGGGCGAATCAGCCCCAGCATTTT. Protein product: CASSWGANQPQHF. The chain combines TRBV5-1 with TRBJ1-5, with D perhaps matching TRBD1 (6 bases). The CDR3 sequence is 13 residues long. From germline, CDR1 is SGHRS and CDR2 YFSETQ. Trimming shortened V by 3 bases and J by 4 bases, and 8 bases separated the two germline ends.

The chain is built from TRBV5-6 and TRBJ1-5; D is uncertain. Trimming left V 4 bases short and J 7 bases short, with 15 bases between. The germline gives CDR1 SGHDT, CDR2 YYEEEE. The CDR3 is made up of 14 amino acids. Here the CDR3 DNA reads TGTGCCAGCAGCCGCTTGGGGTATGGACAGCCCCAGCATTTT. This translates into CASSRLGYGQPQHF.

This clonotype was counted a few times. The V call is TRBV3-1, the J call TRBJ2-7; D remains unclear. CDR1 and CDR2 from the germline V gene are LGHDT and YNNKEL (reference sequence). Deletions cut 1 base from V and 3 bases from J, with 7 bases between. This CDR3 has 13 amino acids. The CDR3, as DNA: TGTGCCAGCAGCCAAGCGAATGGCTACGAGCAGTACTTC. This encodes CASSQANGYEQYF.

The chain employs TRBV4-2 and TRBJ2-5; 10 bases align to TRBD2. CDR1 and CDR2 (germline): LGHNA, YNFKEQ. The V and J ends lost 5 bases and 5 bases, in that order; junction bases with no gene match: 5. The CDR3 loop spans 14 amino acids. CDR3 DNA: TGTGCCAGCAGCGCTAGCGGGGGTGCTGAGACCCAGTACTTC. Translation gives CASSASGGAETQYF.

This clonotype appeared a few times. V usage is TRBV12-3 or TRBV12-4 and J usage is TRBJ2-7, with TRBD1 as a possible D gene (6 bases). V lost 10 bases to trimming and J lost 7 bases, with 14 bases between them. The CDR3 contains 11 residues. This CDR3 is CAIAQGLEQYF. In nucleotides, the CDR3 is TGTGCCATCGCACAGGGATTGGAGCAGTACTTC.

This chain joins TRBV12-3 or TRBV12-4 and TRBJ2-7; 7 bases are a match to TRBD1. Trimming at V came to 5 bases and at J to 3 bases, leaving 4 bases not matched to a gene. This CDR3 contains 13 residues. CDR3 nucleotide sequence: TGTGCCAGCAGTCTCCACAGGGGCTACGAGCAGTACTTC. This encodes CASSLHRGYEQYF.

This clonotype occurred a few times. CDR3 in amino acids: CASSSGLALSYEQYF. CDR3 sequence (DNA): TGTGCCAGCAGCTCCGGACTAGCCCTCTCCTACGAGCAGTACTTC. The chain links TRBV7-9 to TRBJ2-7; TRBD2 agrees at 8 bases. Looked up from germline, CDR1 is SEHNR and CDR2 is FQNEAQ (reference sequence). CDR3 length equals 15 residues. V trimming: 4 bases; J trimming: 0 bases; junction bases outside the gene matches: 5.